The clone carrying this TCR beta chain appeared a few times. Its antigen remains unidentified. TCRdb passed the reads through MiXCR, listing each CDR3 protein once. This table has roughly 700,000 distinct CDR3 sequences, around 35% appearing once. This record comes from a study of T cell repertoires in cytomegalovirus infection. Study at large: Researchers turned to recently identified HLA-C-restricted CMV epitopes as well as well-studied HLA-B-restricted ones. Public TCR beta signatures marked donors with CMV infection and the matching HLA.

Study-wide points: The response measured ex vivo was dominated by TCR beta clonotypes (HLA-C-restricted and CMV-specific). Carriage of CMV together with the relevant HLA was identifiable through cumulative public TCR beta family frequency.

CDR1 is SGHVS, CDR2 FQNEAQ, per germline. Trimming removed 2 bases at V and 2 bases at J, with 16 bases between. CDR3 length equals 18 residues. V and J are TRBV7-8 and TRBJ2-6; D uncertain. This clonotype originated in a human donor in good health (CMV status not recorded). Some clones in this sample may be carry-over from other donors' samples. This specimen consisted of cultured PBMCs, obtained from culture after CMV antigen stimulation. This chain's CDR3 is CASSLIKGTNPGANVLTF. CDR3 bases: TGTGCCAGCAGCTTAATAAAGGGAACTAACCCTGGGGCCAACGTCCTGACTTTC.